This T cell receptor beta chain came from a study of blood T cell repertoires in COVID-19. The overall study: The United States, Italy and Spain provided the acute and convalescent COVID-19 samples. The cDNA or gDNA used as material had been derived from T cells, B-cell-depleted T cells, or PBMCs.

The CDR3 sequence is 12 residues long. Between the trimmed V and J ends, which lost 5 bases and 10 bases, there was a span of 9 bases. Per germline, CDR1 PRHDT and CDR2 FYEKMQ (reference sequence). Source study methods: Amplifying reference gene primers gave estimates of nucleated cell counts. Profiled with immunoSEQ multiplex PCR; TCRdb holds only in-frame clones, not every one. The DNA gave D and trimming, while V, J and clone size come from that table. Of tens of thousands of clones listed, 76% are singletons. The sequencing input was peripheral blood. The TCR sequence derives from a woman aged 50 to 60 with active or convalescent COVID-19. This rearrangement joins TRBV13 to TRBJ1-6; D gene uncertain. CDR3 protein: CASSRSGSPLHF. The DNA for the CDR3 is TGTGCCAGCAGCAGATCGGGGTCACCCCTCCACTTT.